This paragraph covers one TCR beta chain sequence. Its antigen is undetermined. Germline is not matched at one junction end, which may reflect a read error. The assay was immunoSEQ multiplex PCR, and TCRdb's table has in-frame clones only and misses some. The table records under 20,000 clones, roughly 80% of them present only once. The sample belongs to a study of somatic mutations in cytotoxic T cells in rheumatoid arthritis. Study in general: Purity of nearly 100% was reached when some V beta antibody-stained T-cell populations were flow-sorted, including V beta1+ cells sequenced for TCRB.

The CDR3 spans 12 residues. Germline V lookup: CDR1 SEHNR, CDR2 FQNEAQ (reference sequence). General study results and limits: No correction for multiple comparisons was applied to the slight TRBV07 underrepresentation in rheumatoid arthritis patients.

The sample consisted of CD8+ T cells sorted from blood. The receptor comes from an adult with rheumatoid arthritis. The chain is built from TRBV7-9 and TRBJ2-4; D may be TRBD1 or TRBD2 (5 bases each). DNA for the CDR3: TGTGCCAGCAGCTTAGCCCGGGGCCCTACGGACTTC. Translating it yields CASSLARGPTDF.